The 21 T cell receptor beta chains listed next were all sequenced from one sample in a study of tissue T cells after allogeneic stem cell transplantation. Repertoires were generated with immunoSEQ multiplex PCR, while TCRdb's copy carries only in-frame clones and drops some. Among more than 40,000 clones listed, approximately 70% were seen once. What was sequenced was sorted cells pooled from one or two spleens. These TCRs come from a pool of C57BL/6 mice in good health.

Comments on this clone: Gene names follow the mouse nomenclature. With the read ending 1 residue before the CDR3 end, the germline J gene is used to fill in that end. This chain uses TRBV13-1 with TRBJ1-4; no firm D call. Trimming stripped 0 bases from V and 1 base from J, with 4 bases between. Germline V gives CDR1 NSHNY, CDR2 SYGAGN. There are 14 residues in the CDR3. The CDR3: CASSDVNSNERLFF. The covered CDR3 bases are TGTGCCAGCAGTGATGTTAATTCCAACGAAAGATTATTT.

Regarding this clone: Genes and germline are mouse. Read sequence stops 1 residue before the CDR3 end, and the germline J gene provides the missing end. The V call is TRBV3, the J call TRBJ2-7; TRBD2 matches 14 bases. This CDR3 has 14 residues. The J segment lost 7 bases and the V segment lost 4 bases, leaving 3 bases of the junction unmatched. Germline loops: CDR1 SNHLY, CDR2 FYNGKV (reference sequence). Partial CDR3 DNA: TGTGCCAGCAGCTCGGGACTGGGGGGGCGCGAACAGTAC. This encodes CASSSGLGGREQY. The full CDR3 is CASSSGLGGREQYF.

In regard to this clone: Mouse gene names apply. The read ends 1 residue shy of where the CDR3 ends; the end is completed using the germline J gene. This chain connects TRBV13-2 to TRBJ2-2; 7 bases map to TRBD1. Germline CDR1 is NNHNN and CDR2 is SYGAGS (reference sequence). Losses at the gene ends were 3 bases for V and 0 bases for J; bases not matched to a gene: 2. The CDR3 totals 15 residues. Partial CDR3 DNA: TGTGCCAGCGGTGGCGGGACAGCAAACACCGGGCAGCTCTAC. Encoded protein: CASGGGTANTGQLY. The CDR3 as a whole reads CASGGGTANTGQLYF.

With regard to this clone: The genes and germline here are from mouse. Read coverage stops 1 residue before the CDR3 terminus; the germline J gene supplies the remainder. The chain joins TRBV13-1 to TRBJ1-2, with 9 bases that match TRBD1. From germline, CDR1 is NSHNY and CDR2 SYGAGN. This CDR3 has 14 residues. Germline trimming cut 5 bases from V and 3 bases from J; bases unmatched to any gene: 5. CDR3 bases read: TGTGCCAGCAGGGTACAGGGGGCGGACTCCGACTACACC. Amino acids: CASRVQGADSDYT. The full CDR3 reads CASRVQGADSDYTF.

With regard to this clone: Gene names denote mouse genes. The CDR3 sequence is CASSSSGARERLFF. The DNA read from the CDR3 is TGTGCAAGCAGCTCCTCAGGGGCGCGCGAAAGATTATTT. J is TRBJ1-4 and V is TRBV16, with a tentative D call TRBD1 (6 bases). The read ends 1 residue shy of where the CDR3 ends; the end is completed using the germline J gene. Germline values: CDR1 SGHSA, CDR2 FRNQAP. The CDR3 loop spans 14 amino acids. The V end was cut by 4 bases, the J end by 7 bases, with 13 bases between.

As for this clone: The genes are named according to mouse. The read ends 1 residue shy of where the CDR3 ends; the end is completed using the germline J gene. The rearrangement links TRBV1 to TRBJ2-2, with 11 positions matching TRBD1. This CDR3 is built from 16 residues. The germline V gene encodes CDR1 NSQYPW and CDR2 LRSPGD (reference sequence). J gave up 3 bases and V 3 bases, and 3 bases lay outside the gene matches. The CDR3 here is CTCSARTGGYTGQLYF. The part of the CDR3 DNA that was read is TGCACCTGCAGTGCCCGGACAGGGGGCTACACCGGGCAGCTCTAC.

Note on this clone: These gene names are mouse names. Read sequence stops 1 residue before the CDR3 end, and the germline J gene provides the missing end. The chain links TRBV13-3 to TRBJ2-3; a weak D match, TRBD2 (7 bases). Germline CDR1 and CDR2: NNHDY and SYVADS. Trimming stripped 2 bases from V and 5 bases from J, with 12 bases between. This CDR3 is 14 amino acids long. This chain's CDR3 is CASSEGGEGETLYF. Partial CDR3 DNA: TGTGCCAGCAGTGAAGGGGGGGAGGGAGAAACGCTGTAT.

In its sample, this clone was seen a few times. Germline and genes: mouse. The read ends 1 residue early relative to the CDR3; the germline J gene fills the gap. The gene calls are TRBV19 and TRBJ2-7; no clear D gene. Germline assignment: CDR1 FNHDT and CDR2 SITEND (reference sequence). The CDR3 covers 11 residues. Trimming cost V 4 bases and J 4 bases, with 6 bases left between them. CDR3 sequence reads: CASSDKYEQYF. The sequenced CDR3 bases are TGTGCCAGCAGTGACAAATATGAACAGTAC.

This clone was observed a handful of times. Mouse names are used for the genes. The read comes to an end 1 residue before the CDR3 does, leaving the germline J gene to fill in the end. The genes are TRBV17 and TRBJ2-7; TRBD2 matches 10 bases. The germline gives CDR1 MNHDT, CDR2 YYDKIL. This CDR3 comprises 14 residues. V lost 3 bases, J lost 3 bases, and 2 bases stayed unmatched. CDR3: CASSSWTGGYEQYF. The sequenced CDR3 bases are TGTGCTAGCAGTAGTTGGACTGGGGGCTATGAACAGTAC. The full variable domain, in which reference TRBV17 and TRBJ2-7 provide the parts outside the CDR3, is DTTVKQNPRYKLARVGKPVNLICSQTMNHDTMYWYQKKPNQAPKLLLFYYDKILNREADTFEKFQSSRPNNSFCSLYIGSAGLEYSAMYLCASSSWTGGYEQYFGPGTRLTVL.

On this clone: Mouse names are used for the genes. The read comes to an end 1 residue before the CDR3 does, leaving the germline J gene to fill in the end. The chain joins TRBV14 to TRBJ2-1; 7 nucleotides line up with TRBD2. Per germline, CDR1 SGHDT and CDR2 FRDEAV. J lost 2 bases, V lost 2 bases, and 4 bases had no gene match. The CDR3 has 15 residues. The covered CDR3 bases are TGTGCCAGCAGTTTTAGTCTGGGGGACTATGCTGAGCAGTTC. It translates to CASSFSLGDYAEQF. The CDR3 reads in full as CASSFSLGDYAEQFF.

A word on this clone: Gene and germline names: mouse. CDR3 loop: CASSLRQYEQYF. Partial CDR3 DNA: TGTGCCAGCAGTCTGAGGCAGTATGAACAGTAC. The rearrangement uses TRBV26 and TRBJ2-7, with D unresolved. The CDR3 goes on 1 residue after the read ends, and that part is filled in from the germline J gene. Germline lookup yields CDR1 KGHPV and CDR2 FQNQEV (reference sequence). This CDR3 is 12 amino acids long. Trimming cost V 2 bases and J 4 bases, with 6 bases left between them.

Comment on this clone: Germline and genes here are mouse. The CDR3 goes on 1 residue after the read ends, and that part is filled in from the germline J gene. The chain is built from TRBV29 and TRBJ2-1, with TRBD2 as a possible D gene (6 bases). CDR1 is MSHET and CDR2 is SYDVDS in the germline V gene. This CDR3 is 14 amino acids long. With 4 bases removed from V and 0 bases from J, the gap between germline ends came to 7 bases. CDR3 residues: CASSSGVNYAEQFF. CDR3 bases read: TGTGCTAGCAGTTCTGGGGTTAACTATGCTGAGCAGTTC.

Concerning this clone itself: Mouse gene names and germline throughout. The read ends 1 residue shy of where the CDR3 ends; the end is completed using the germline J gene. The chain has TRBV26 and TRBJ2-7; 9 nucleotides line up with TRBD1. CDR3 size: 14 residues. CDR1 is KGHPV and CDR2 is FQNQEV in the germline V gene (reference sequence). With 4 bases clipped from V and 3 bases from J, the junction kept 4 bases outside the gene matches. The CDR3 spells CASSPRDRVYEQYF. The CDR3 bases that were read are TGTGCCAGCAGTCCCCGGGACAGGGTCTATGAACAGTAC.

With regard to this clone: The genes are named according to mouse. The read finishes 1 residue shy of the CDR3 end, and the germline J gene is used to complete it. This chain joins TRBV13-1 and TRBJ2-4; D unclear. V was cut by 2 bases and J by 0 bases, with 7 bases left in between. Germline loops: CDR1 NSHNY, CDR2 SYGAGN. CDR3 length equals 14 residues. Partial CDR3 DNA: TGTGCCAGCAGTGAGGCAGCAAGTCAAAACACCTTGTAC. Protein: CASSEAASQNTLY. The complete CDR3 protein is CASSEAASQNTLYF.

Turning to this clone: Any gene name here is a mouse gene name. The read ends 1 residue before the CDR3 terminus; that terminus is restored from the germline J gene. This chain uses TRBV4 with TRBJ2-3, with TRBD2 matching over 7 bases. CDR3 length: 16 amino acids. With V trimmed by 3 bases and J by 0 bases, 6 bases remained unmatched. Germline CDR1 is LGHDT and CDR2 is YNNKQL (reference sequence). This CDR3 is CASSYGLGVSAETLYF. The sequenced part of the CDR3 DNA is TGTGCCAGCAGCTACGGGCTGGGGGTTAGTGCAGAAACGCTGTAT.

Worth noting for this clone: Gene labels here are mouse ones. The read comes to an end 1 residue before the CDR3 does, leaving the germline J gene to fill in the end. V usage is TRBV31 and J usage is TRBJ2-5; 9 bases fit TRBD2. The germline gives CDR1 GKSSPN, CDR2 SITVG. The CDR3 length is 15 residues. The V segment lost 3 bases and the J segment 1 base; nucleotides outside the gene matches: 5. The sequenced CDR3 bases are TGTGCCTGGAGGCCCCGACTGGGGGACCAAGACACCCAGTAC. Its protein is CAWRPRLGDQDTQY. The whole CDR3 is CAWRPRLGDQDTQYF.

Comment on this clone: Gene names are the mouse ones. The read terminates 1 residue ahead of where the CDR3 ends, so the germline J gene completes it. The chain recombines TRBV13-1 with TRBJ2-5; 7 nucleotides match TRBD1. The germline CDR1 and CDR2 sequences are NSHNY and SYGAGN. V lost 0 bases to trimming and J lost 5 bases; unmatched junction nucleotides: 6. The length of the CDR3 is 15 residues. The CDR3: CASSDGPTGLDTQYF. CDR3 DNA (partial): TGTGCCAGCAGTGATGGGCCGACAGGGTTAGACACCCAGTAC.

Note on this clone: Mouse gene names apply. The part of the CDR3 DNA that was read is TGTGCAAGCAGCTTAGATAAGAGATTTTCTGGAAATACGCTCTAT. It is translated as CASSLDKRFSGNTLY. The CDR3, in full, reads CASSLDKRFSGNTLYF. The chain combines TRBV16 with TRBJ1-3, with D unclear. The CDR3 end is not reached by the read, which stops 1 residue before it; the germline J gene fills it in. Germline lookup yields CDR1 SGHSA and CDR2 FRNQAP. There are 16 residues in the CDR3. Trimming shortened V by 0 bases and J by 0 bases, and 9 bases separated the two germline ends. Based on the CDR3 plus reference TRBV16 and TRBJ1-3, the full variable domain is NAGVIQTPRHKVTGKGQEATLWCEPISGHSAVFWYRQTIVQGLEFLTYFRNQAPIDDSGMPKERFSAQMPNQSHSTLKIQSTQPQDSAVYLCASSLDKRFSGNTLYFGEGSRLIVV.

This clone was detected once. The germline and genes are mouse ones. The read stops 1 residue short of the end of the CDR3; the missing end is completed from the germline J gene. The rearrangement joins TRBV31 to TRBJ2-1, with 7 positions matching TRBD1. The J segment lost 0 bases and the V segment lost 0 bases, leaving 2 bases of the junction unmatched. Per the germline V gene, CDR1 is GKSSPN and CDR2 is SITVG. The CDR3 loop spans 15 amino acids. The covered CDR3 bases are TGTGCCTGGAGTCTAGGGACAGATAACTATGCTGAGCAGTTC. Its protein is CAWSLGTDNYAEQF. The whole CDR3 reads CAWSLGTDNYAEQFF.

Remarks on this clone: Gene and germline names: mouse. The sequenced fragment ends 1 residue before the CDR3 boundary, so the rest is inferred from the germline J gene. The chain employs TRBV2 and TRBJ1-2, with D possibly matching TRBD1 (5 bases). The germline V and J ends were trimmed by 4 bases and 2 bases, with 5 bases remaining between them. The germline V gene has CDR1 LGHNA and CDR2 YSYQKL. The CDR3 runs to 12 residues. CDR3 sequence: CASSRGNSDYTF. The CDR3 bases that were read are TGTGCCAGCAGCCGGGGGAACTCCGACTACACC. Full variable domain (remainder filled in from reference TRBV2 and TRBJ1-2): DPKIIQKPKYLVAVTGSEKILICEQYLGHNAMYWYRQSAKKPLEFMFSYSYQKLMDNQTASSRFQPQSSKKNHLDLQITALKPDDSATYFCASSRGNSDYTFGSGTRLLVI.

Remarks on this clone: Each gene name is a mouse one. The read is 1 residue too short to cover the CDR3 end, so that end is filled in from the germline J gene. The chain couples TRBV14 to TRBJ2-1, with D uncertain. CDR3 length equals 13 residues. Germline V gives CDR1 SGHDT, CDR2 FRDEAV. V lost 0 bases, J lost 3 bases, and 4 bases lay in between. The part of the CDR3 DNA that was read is TGTGCCAGCAGTTTCTACCGCTATGCTGAGCAGTTC. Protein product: CASSFYRYAEQF. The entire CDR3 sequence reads CASSFYRYAEQFF.